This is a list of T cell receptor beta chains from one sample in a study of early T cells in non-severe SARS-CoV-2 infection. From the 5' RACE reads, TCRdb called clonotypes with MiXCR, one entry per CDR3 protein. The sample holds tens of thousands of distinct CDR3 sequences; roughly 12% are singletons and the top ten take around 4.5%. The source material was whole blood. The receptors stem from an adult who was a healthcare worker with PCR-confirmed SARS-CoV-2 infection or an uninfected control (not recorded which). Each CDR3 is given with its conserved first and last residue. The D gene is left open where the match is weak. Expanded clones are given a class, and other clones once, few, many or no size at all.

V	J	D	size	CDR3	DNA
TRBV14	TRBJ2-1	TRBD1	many	CASSLPGQGRSEQFF	TGTGCCAGCAGCCTCCCGGGACAGGGGAGAAGTGAGCAGTTCTTC
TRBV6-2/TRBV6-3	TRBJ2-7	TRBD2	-	CASSYSSSGRAMGYEQYF	TGTGCCAGCAGTTACTCGAGTAGCGGGAGGGCCATGGGGTACGAGCAGTACTTC
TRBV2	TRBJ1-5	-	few	CASSPWGQPQHF	TGTGCCAGCAGCCCATGGGGTCAGCCCCAGCATTTT
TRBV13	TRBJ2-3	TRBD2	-	CASSLRAGASTDTQYF	TGTGCCAGCAGCCTAAGAGCGGGGGCCAGCACAGATACGCAGTATTTT
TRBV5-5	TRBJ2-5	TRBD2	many	CASSWSLAGASYQETQYF	TGTGCCAGCAGCTGGTCGCTAGCGGGGGCATCGTACCAAGAGACCCAGTACTTC
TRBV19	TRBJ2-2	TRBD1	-	CASSRQGLNANTGELFF	TGTGCCAGTAGTAGACAGGGTTTGAACGCGAACACCGGGGAGCTGTTTTTT
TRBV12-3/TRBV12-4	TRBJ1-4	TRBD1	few	CASSPGQGASTNEKLFF	TGTGCCAGCAGCCCCGGACAGGGGGCCTCAACTAATGAAAAACTGTTTTTT
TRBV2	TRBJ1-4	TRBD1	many	CASSEGFGTVLSTNEKLFF	TGTGCCAGCAGTGAAGGATTTGGGACAGTCCTTTCCACTAATGAAAAACTGTTTTTT
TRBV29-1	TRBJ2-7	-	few	CSAGDGTYEQYF	TGCAGCGCCGGGGACGGAACCTACGAGCAGTACTTC
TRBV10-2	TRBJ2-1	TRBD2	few	CASLQTGGAYNEQFF	TGCGCCAGCCTCCAAACGGGGGGGGCCTACAATGAGCAGTTCTTC
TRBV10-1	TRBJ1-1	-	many	CASSTDKNTEAFF	TGCGCCAGCAGCACGGACAAGAACACTGAAGCTTTCTTT
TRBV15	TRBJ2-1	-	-	CATSRGQDYNEQFF	TGTGCCACCAGCAGAGGTCAGGATTACAATGAGCAGTTCTTC
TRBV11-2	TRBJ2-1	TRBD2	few	CASSLDSGRANEQFF	TGTGCCAGCAGCTTAGATAGCGGGAGGGCGAATGAGCAGTTCTTC
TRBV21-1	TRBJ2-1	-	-	CASISVDNEQFF	TGTGCCAGCATTTCCGTTGACAATGAGCAGTTCTTC
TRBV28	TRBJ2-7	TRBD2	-	CASSPGLAGVMEQYF	TGTGCCAGCAGCCCCGGACTAGCGGGAGTAATGGAGCAGTACTTC
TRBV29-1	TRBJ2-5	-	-	CSVEAFDLAVQETQYF	TGCAGCGTTGAAGCTTTCGACTTAGCGGTTCAAGAGACCCAGTACTTC
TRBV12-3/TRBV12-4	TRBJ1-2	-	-	CASSLARQDGYTF	TGTGCCAGCAGTTTAGCGCGACAGGATGGCTACACCTTC
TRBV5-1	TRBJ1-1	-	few	CASRDTGGSGTEAFF	TGCGCCAGCAGAGATACGGGGGGAAGCGGCACTGAAGCTTTCTTT
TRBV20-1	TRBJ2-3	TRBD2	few	CSAYLTSGGLADTQYF	TGCAGTGCCTACCTCACTAGCGGGGGGCTGGCAGATACGCAGTATTTT
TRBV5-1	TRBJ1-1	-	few	CASSLDGDRMNTEAFF	TGCGCCAGCAGCTTGGACGGGGACCGAATGAACACTGAAGCTTTCTTT
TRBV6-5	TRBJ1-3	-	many	CASSYRNTIYF	TGTGCCAGCAGTTACCGGAACACCATATATTTT
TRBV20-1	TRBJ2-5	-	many	CSPLGDETQYF	TGCAGTCCCCTGGGTGATGAGACCCAGTACTTC
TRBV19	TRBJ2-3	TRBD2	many	CASSTTSGLTGGTDTQYF	TGTGCCAGTAGTACGACTAGCGGACTCACGGGAGGCACAGATACGCAGTATTTT
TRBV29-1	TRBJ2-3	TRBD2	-	CSVELAGTDTQYF	TGCAGCGTTGAGCTAGCGGGCACAGATACGCAGTATTTT
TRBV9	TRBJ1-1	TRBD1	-	CASGETGSNTEAFF	TGTGCCAGCGGGGAGACAGGGTCGAACACTGAAGCTTTCTTT
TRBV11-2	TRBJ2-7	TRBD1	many	CASTARDSSYEQYF	TGTGCCAGCACCGCTCGGGACAGCTCCTACGAGCAGTACTTC
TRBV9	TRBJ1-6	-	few	CASTRGYYNSPLHF	TGTGCCAGCACTCGGGGGTACTATAATTCACCCCTCCACTTT
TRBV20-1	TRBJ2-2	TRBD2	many	CSARDFAGGQTGELFF	TGCAGTGCTAGAGATTTTGCGGGGGGCCAGACCGGGGAGCTGTTTTTT
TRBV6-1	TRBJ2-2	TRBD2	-	CASSRASGDTGELFF	TGTGCCAGCAGTAGGGCTAGCGGGGACACCGGGGAGCTGTTTTTT
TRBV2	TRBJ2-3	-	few	CASIVRDTDTQYF	TGTGCCAGCATCGTCAGGGACACAGATACGCAGTATTTT
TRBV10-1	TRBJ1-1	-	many	CASSESGTKNTEAFF	TGCGCCAGCAGTGAGTCCGGGACGAAGAACACTGAAGCTTTCTTT
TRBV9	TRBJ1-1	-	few	CASTRKEGAEAFF	TGTGCCAGCACGCGGAAGGAGGGGGCTGAAGCTTTCTTT
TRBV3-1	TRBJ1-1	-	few	CASSRTRTEAFF	TGTGCCAGCAGCCGAACCAGGACTGAAGCTTTCTTT